This paragraph reports one T cell receptor (beta chain). The target antigen is unknown. This entry comes from a study of T cells expressing NK-cell markers. Overall study findings and caveats: Five or six donors showed dominant NKG2C+ clonotypes comprising about 1.0-7.5% of their CD8+ T cells.

5'RACE template switching with UMIs produced the TCR beta cDNA. For each CDR3 protein, TCRdb gives one entry from its re-call of the 5' RACE reads, without DNA. Recorded for this sample: about 460,000 distinct CDR3 sequences. The TCR originated in a woman between 45 and 65 years old in good health. The sequenced material came from blood T cells: a sorted CD56 or NKG2C T cell subset, CD4+ or CD8+ T cells, or bulk PBMC T cells (not recorded which).

CDR3 residues: CASRKQGDAFF. The chain is built from TRBV12-3 or TRBV12-4 and TRBJ1-1; the D call from TCRdb, TRBD1, cannot be confirmed without DNA. The CDR3 is made up of 11 amino acids.